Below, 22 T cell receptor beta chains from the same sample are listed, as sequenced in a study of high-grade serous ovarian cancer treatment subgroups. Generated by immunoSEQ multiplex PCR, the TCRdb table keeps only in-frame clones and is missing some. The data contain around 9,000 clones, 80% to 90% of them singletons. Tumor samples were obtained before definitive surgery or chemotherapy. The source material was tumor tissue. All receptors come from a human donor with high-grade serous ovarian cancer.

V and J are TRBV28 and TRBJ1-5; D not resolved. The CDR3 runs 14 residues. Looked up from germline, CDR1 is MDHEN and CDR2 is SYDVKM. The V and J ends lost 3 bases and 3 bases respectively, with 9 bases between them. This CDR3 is CASSFVGLNQPQHF. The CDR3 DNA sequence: TGTGCCAGCAGTTTTGTAGGGCTCAATCAGCCCCAGCATTTT.

The CDR3 loop is CASSEFGVMNTEAFF. The CDR3 DNA is TGTGCCAGCAGTGAATTTGGGGTCATGAACACTGAAGCTTTCTTT. This rearrangement joins TRBV2 to TRBJ1-1; D gene ambiguous. Trimming took 2 bases from V and 0 from J, leaving 10 bases between them. Germline V CDR1 and CDR2: SNHLY, FYNNEI. This CDR3 has 15 amino acids.

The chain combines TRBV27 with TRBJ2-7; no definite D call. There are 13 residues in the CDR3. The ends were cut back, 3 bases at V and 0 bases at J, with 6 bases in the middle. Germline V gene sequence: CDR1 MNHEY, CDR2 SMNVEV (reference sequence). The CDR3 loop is CASSFASSYEQYF. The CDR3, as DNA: TGTGCCAGCAGTTTTGCCAGCTCCTACGAGCAGTACTTC.

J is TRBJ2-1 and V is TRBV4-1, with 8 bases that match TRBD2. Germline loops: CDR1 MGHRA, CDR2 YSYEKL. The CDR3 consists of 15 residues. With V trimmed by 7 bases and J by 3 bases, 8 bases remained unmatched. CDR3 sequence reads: CASNLIAGRYNEQFF. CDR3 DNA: TGCGCCAGCAACTTAATAGCGGGACGCTACAATGAGCAGTTCTTC.

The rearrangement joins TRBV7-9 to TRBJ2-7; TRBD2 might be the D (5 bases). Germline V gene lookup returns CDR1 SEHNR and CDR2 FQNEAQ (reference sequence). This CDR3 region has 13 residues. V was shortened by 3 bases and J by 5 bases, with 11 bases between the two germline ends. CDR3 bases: TGTGCCAGCAGCTTCTCTGGGAGCAACGAGCAGTACTTC. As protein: CASSFSGSNEQYF.

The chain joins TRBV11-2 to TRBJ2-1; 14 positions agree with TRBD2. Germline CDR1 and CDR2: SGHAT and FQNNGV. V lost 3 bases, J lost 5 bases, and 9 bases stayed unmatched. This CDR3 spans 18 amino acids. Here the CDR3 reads CASSFRLAGGEFHNEQFF. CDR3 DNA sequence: TGTGCCAGCAGCTTTAGACTAGCGGGAGGGGAATTCCACAATGAGCAGTTCTTC.

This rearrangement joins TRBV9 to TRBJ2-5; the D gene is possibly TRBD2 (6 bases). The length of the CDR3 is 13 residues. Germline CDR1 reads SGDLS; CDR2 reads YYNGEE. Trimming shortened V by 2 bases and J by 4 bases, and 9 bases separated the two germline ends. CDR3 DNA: TGTGCCAGCAGCGTGGGGGACTCAGAGACCCAGTACTTC. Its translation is CASSVGDSETQYF.

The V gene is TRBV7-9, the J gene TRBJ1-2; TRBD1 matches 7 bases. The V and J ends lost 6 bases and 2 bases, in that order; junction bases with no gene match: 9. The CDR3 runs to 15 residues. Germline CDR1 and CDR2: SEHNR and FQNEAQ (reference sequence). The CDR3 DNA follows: TGTGCCAGCAGGCCAAGGACAGGTTCGAACTATGGCTACACCTTC. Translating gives CASRPRTGSNYGYTF.

CDR3 sequence (DNA): TGTGCCAGCAGCTCCTCCGGGACAGGGGTAGGGCGCTACACCTTC. Encoded protein: CASSSSGTGVGRYTF. The V call is TRBV7-2, the J call TRBJ1-2; TRBD1 matches at 10 bases. CDR3 size: 15 residues. The germline V gene encodes CDR1 SGHTA and CDR2 FQGNSA. With V trimmed by 4 bases and J by 9 bases, 11 bases remained unmatched.

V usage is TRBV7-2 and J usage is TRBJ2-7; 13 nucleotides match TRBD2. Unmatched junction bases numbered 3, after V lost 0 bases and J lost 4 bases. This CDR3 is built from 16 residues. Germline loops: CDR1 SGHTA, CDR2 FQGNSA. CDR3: CASSLALAGGGYEQYF. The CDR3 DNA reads TGTGCCAGCAGCTTAGCACTAGCGGGGGGGGGATACGAGCAGTACTTC.

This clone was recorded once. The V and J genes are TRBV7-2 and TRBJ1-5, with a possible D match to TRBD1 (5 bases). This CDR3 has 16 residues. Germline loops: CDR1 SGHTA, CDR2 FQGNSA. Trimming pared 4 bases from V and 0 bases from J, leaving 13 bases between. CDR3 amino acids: CASSWIGGNSNQPQHF. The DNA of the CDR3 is TGTGCCAGCAGCTGGATTGGGGGGAATAGCAATCAGCCCCAGCATTTT.

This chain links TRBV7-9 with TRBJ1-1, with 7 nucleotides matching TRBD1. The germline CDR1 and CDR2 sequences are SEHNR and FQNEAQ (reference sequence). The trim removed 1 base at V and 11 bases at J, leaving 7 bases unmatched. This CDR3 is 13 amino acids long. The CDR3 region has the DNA TGTGCCAGCAGCTTAGGGCAGGGGGGAGAGGCTTTCTTT. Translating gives CASSLGQGGEAFF.

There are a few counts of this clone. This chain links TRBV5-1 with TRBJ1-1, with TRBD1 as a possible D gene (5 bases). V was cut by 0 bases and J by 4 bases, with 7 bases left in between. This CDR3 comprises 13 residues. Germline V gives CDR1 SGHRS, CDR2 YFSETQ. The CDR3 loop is CASSLETVTEAFF. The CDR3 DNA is TGCGCCAGCAGCTTGGAGACAGTCACTGAAGCTTTCTTT.

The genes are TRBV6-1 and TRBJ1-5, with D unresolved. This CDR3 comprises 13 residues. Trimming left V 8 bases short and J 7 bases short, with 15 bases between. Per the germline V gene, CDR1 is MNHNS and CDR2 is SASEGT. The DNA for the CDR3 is TGTGCCAGCCCGGGAGAGGCCCGGCAGCCCCAGCATTTT. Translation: CASPGEARQPQHF.

CDR3 DNA: TGTGCCAGCAGCTTAGGGGCGGCAGGAGCCGCCGAGCAGTACTTC. This encodes CASSLGAAGAAEQYF. The chain combines TRBV7-9 with TRBJ2-7, with unresolved D. Germline CDR1 reads SEHNR; CDR2 reads FQNEAQ (reference sequence). V was shortened by 1 base and J by 6 bases, with 16 bases between the two germline ends. This CDR3 comprises 15 residues.

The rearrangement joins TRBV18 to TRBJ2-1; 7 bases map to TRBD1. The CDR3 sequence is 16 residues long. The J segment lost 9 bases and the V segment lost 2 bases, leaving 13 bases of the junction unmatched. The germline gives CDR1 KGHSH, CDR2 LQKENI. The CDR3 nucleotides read TGTGCCAGCTCACCAGATAGGGGGCGCGGACGGGTTGAGCAGTTCTTC. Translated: CASSPDRGRGRVEQFF.

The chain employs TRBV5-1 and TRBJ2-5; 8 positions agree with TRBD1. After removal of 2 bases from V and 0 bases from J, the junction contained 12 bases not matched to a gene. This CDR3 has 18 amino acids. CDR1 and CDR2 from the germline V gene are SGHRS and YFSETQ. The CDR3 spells CASSFTLQGAVDQETQYF. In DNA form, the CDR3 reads TGCGCCAGCAGCTTCACCCTTCAGGGGGCCGTAGACCAAGAGACCCAGTACTTC. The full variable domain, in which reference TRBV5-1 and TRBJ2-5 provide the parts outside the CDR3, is KAGVTQTPRYLIKTRGQQVTLSCSPISGHRSVSWYQQTPGQGLQFLFEYFSETQRNKGNFPGRFSGRQFSNSRSEMNVSTLELGDSALYLCASSFTLQGAVDQETQYFGPGTRLLVL.

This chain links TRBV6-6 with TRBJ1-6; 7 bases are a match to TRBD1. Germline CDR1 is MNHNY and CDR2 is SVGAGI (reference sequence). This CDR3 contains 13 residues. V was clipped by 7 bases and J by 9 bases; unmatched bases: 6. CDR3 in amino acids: CASIDRVASPLHF. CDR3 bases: TGTGCCAGCATTGACAGGGTAGCTTCACCCCTCCACTTT.

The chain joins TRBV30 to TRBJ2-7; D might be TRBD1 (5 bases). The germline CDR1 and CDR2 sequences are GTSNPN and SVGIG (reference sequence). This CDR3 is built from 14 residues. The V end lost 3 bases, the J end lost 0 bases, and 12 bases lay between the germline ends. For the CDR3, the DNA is TGTGCCTGGAGGGCCAAGGGGTCCTCCTACGAGCAGTACTTC. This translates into CAWRAKGSSYEQYF.

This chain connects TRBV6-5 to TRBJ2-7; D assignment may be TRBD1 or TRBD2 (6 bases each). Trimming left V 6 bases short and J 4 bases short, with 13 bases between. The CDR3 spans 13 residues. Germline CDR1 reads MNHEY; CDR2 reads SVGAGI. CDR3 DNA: TGTGCCAGCAGACTAACAGGGAGGTACGAGCAGTACTTC. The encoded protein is CASRLTGRYEQYF.

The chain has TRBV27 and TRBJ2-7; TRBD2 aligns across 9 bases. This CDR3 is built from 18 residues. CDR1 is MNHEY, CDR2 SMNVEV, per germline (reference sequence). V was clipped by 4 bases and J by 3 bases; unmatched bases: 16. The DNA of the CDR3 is TGTGCCAGCAGTTCGGGACCCCAAAGCGGGGGGTTGGGCTACGAGCAGTACTTC. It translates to CASSSGPQSGGLGYEQYF.

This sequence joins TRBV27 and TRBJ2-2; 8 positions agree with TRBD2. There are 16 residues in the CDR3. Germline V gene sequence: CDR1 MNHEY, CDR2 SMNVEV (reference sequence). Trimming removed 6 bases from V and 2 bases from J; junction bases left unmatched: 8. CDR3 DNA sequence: TGTGCCAGCAGGTTCGGGGGACTAGTAAACACCGGGGAGCTGTTTTTT. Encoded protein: CASRFGGLVNTGELFF.